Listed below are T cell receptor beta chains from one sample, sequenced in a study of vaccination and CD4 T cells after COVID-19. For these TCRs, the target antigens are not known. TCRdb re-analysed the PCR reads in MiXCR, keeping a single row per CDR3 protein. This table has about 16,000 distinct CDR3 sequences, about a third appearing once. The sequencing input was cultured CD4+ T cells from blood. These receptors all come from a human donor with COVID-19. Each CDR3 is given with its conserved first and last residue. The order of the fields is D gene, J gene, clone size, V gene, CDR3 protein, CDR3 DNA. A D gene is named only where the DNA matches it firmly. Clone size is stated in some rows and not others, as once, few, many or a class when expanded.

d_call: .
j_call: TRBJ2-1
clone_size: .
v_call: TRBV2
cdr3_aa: CASSIGGNEQFF
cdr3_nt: TGTGCCAGCAGTATAGGGGGGAATGAGCAGTTCTTC

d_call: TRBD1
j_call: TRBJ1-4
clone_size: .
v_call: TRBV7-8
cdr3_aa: CASSDRQGLFEEKLFF
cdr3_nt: TGTGCCAGCAGCGATCGACAGGGACTCTTTGAGGAAAAACTGTTTTTT

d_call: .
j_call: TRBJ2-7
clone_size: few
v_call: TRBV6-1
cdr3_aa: CASSEPTGPGEQHF
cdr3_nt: TGTGCCAGCAGTGAACCAACAGGGCCGGGGGAGCAGCACTTC

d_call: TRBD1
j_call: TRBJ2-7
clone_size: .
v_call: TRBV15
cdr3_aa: CATSRFGKGQGANEQYF
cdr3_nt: TGTGCCACCAGCAGATTTGGAAAGGGACAGGGGGCGAACGAGCAGTACTTC

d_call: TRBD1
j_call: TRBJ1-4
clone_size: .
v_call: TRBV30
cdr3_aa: CAWSVGTGSNEKLFF
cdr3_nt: TGTGCCTGGAGTGTCGGGACAGGGTCTAATGAAAAACTGTTTTTT

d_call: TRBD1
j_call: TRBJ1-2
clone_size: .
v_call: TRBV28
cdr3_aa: CASRGGLRQGGDGYTF
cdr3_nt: TGTGCCAGCAGAGGTGGGCTCCGGCAGGGGGGGGATGGCTACACCTTC

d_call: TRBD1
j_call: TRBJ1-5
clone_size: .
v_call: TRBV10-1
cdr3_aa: CASSQGVNQPQHF
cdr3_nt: TGCGCCAGCAGTCAGGGGGTCAATCAGCCCCAGCATTTT

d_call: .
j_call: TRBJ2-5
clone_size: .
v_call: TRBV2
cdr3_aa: CASLRHNQETQYF
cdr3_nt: TGTGCCAGCTTACGGCATAATCAAGAGACCCAGTACTTC

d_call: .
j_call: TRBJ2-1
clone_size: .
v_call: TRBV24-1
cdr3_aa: CATSETQGLGSYNEQFF
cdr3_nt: TGTGCCACCAGTGAAACGCAGGGGCTTGGCTCCTACAATGAGCAGTTCTTC

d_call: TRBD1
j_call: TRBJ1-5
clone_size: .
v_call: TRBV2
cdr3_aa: CASSETGSNQPQHF
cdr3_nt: TGTGCCAGCAGTGAGACAGGGAGTAATCAGCCCCAGCATTTT

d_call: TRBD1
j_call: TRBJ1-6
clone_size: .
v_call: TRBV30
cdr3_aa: CAFSGQGNSPLHF
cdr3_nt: TGTGCCTTTTCGGGACAGGGCAATTCACCCCTCCACTTT

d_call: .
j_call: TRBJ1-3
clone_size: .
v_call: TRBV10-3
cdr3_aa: CATTQDRSGNTIYF
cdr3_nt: TGTGCCACAACCCAGGACCGCTCTGGAAACACCATATATTTT

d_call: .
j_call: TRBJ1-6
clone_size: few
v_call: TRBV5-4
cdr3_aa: CASSLGPMANNSPLHF
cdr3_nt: TGTGCCAGCAGCTTGGGGCCCATGGCCAATAATTCACCCCTCCACTTT

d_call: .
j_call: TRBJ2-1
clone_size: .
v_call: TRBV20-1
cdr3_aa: CSATPEGAFDNEQFF
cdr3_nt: TGCAGTGCTACGCCGGAGGGGGCTTTCGACAATGAGCAGTTCTTC

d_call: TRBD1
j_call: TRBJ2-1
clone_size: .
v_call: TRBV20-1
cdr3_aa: CSARGQGGSYNEQFF
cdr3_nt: TGCAGTGCTAGGGGACAGGGGGGCTCCTACAATGAGCAGTTCTTC

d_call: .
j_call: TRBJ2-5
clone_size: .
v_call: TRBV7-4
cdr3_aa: CASSKVGETQYF
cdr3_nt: TGTGCCAGCAGCAAAGTGGGGGAGACCCAGTACTTC

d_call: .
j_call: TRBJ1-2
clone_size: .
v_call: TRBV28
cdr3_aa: CASSLRAEYGYTF
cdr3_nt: TGTGCCAGCAGTTTACGGGCGGAGTATGGCTACACCTTC

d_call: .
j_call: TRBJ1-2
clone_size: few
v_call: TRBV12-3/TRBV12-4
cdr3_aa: CASSFRSDGYTF
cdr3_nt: TGTGCCAGCAGTTTCCGGTCAGATGGCTACACCTTC

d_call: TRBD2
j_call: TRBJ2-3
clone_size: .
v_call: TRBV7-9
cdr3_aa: CASSQQSGGLDTQYF
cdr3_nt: TGTGCCAGCAGCCAACAGAGCGGGGGCCTTGATACGCAGTATTTT

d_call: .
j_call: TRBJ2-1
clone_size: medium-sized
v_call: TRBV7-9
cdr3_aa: CASSTRQQGFNNEQFF
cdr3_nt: TGTGCCAGCAGCACCCGGCAACAGGGATTCAACAATGAGCAGTTCTTC

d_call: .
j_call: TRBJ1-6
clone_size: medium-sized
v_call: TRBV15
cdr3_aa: CATSRDPIGGYNSPLHF
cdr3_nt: TGTGCCACCAGCAGAGATCCGATCGGGGGGTATAATTCACCCCTCCACTTT

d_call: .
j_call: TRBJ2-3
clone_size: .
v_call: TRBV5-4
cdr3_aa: CASSEFPGTDTQYF
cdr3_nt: TGTGCCAGCAGCGAATTTCCGGGGACAGATACGCAGTATTTT

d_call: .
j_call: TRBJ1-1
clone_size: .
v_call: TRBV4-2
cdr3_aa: CASSRTGTQGNTEAFF
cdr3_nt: TGTGCCAGCAGCCGAACAGGGACTCAAGGGAACACTGAAGCTTTCTTT

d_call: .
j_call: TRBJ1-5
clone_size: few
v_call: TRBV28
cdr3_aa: CAISRSNQPQHF
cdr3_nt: TGTGCCATTTCCCGCTCCAATCAGCCCCAGCATTTT

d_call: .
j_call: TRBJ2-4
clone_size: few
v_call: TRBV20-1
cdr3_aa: CSASDTKNIQYF
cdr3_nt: TGCAGTGCTAGCGACACTAAAAACATTCAGTACTTC

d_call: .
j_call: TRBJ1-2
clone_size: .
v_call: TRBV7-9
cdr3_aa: CASRANRLANYGYTF
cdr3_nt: TGTGCCAGCAGGGCGAACCGCCTCGCTAACTATGGCTACACCTTC

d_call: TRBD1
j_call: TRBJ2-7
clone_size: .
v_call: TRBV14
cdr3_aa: CASSQRQGPYEQYF
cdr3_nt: TGTGCCAGCAGCCAAAGACAGGGTCCCTACGAGCAGTACTTC

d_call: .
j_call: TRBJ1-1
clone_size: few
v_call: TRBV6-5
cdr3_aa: CASSFLGTEAFF
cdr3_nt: TGTGCCAGCAGTTTCCTTGGGACTGAAGCTTTCTTT

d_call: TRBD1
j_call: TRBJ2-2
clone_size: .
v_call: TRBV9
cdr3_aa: CASSAPGQGAGELFF
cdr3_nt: TGTGCCAGCAGCGCGCCGGGACAGGGAGCCGGGGAGCTGTTTTTT

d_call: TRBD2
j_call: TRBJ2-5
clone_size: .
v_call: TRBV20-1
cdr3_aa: CSATKRGQETQYF
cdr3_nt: TGCAGTGCCACGAAGCGGGGGCAAGAGACCCAGTACTTC

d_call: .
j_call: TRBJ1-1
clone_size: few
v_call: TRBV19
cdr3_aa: CASSAGTGNTEAFF
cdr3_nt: TGTGCCAGTAGCGCCGGGACTGGGAACACTGAAGCTTTCTTT

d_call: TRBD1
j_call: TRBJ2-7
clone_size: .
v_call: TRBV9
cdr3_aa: CASSVADRGFYEQYF
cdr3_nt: TGTGCCAGCAGCGTAGCGGACAGGGGGTTCTACGAGCAGTACTTC

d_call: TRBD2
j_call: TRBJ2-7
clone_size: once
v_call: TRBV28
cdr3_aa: CASSLGGGGRLHEQYF
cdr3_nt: TGTGCCAGCAGTTTAGGCGGGGGGGGCAGGCTCCACGAGCAGTACTTC

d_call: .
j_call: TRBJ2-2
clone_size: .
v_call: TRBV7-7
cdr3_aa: CASSLLGGASGELFF
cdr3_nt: TGTGCTAGCAGCTTATTGGGGGGCGCGTCCGGGGAGCTGTTTTTT

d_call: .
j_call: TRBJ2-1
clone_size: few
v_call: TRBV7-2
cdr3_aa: CASRPDAGWQFF
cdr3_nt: TGTGCCAGCAGGCCCGATGCGGGTTGGCAGTTCTTC

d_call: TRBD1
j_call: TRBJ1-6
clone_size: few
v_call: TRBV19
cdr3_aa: CASSPDRGRSPLHF
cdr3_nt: TGTGCCAGTAGTCCGGACAGGGGAAGATCACCCCTCCACTTT

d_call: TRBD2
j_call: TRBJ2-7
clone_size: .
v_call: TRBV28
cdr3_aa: CASRTSGGRSYEQYF
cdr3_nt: TGTGCCAGCAGAACTAGCGGGGGGAGGTCCTACGAGCAGTACTTC

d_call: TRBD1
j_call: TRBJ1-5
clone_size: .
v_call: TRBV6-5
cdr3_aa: CASSYPKGAGGQPQHF
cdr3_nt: TGTGCCAGCAGTTACCCTAAGGGGGCTGGGGGTCAGCCCCAGCATTTT

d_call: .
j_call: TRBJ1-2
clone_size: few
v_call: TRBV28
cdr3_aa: CASSLLGARGYTF
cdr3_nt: TGTGCCAGCAGTTTATTGGGGGCGCGGGGCTACACCTTC

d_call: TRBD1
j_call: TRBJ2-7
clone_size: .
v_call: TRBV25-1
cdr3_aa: CASRTTGAYEQYF
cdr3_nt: TGTGCCAGCAGGACGACAGGGGCCTACGAGCAGTACTTC

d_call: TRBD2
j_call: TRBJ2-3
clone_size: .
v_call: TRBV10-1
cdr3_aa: CASSGDAGGNTQYF
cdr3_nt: TGCGCCAGCAGTGGTGACGCGGGGGGGAATACGCAGTATTTT